This T cell receptor (beta chain) is from a study of T cells after yellow fever vaccination. General study points: Clones from primary vaccination mostly reappeared after the booster (around 97% CD4, less than 90% CD8).

There are a few counts of this clonotype. Its matching antigen is unknown. Production of TCR cDNA was by 5'RACE template switching, which also added a universal primer site and UMIs. One entry per CDR3 protein results from TCRdb running MiXCR on the 5' RACE reads. In the table there are roughly 350,000 distinct CDR3 sequences, 4.1% of which are singletons. Here the sequenced sample was PBMCs, taken 5 days after the yellow fever booster vaccination. The clonotype was recovered from a man aged 18 to 29 who received the YFV17D yellow fever vaccine.

The CDR3 nucleotides read TGTGCCACCCCCGAGATCGGTGGGCTTAACTATGGCTACACCTTC. The encoded protein is CATPEIGGLNYGYTF. This rearrangement joins TRBV10-3 to TRBJ1-2; D not resolved. The V and J ends lost 10 bases and 1 base respectively, with 19 bases between them. Germline loops: CDR1 ENHRY, CDR2 SYGVKD. The CDR3 is 15 residues long.